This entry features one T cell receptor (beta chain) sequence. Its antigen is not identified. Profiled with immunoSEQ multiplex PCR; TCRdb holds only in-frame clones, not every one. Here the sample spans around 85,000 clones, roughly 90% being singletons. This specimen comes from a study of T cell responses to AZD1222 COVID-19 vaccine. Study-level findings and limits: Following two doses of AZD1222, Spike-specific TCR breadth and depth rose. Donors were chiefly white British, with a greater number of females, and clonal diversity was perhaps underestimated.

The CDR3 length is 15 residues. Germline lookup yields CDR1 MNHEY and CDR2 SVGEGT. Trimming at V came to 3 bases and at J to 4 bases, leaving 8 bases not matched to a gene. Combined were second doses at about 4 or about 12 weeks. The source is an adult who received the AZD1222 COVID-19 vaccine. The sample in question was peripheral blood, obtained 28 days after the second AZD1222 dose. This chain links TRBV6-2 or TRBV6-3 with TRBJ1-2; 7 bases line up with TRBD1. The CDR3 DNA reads TGTGCCAGCAGTTATCCCGGGACAGCTACCTATGGCTACACCTTC. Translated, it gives CASSYPGTATYGYTF.